The 29 T cell receptor beta chains given below trace back to one sample, sequenced in a study of blood T cells in healthy people across ages. Combining a sample-barcoded 5' primer with a J-beta primer mix, a second PCR ran for roughly 6 to 11 cycles. One entry per CDR3 protein results from TCRdb running MiXCR on the 5' RACE reads. The sample has roughly 1.5 million distinct CDR3 sequences; 35% to 45% are singletons. The sample consisted of blood. The receptors were sampled from a woman between 18 and 29 years old in good health.

The J gene is TRBJ1-2, the V gene TRBV5-1; the D is unclear. Trimming took off 6 bases at V and 5 bases at J, with 14 bases between the two ends. The CDR3 covers 13 residues. Germline CDR1 and CDR2: SGHRS and YFSETQ. CDR3 coding DNA: TGCGCCAGCAACGATAGAGTAGGGTATGGCTACACCTTC. This gives the protein CASNDRVGYGYTF.

The chain employs TRBV4-2 and TRBJ2-7; D is perhaps TRBD2 (6 bases). The ends were cut back, 4 bases at V and 2 bases at J, with 15 bases in the middle. The length of the CDR3 is 15 residues. Germline CDR1 and CDR2: LGHNA and YNFKEQ. CDR3 amino acids: CASSRSPGVAYEQYF. The CDR3, as DNA: TGTGCCAGCAGCCGATCACCGGGGGTCGCCTACGAGCAGTACTTC.

The rearrangement uses TRBV18 and TRBJ2-1, with TRBD2 matching over 8 bases. This CDR3 is built from 15 residues. V shed 5 bases, J shed 6 bases, and the junction held 9 bases outside the gene matches. The germline V gene encodes CDR1 KGHSH and CDR2 LQKENI. CDR3 DNA sequence: TGTGCCAGCTCAATCACCGGGACTAGGTCCAATGAGCAGTTCTTC. This translates into CASSITGTRSNEQFF. Drawing the rest from reference TRBV18 and TRBJ2-1, the complete variable domain is NAGVMQNPRHLVRRRGQEARLRCSPMKGHSHVYWYRQLPEEGLKFMVYLQKENIIDESGMPKERFSAEFPKEGPSILRIQQVVRGDSAAYFCASSITGTRSNEQFFGPGTRLTVL.

This clonotype appeared a few times. V is TRBV2 and J is TRBJ1-2; D is possibly TRBD1 (6 bases). The ends were cut back, 7 bases at V and 3 bases at J, with 12 bases in the middle. Germline loops: CDR1 SNHLY, CDR2 FYNNEI. This CDR3 spans 13 amino acids. This CDR3 is CASTTGSYYGYTF. CDR3 DNA sequence: TGTGCCAGCACCACAGGGTCTTACTATGGCTACACCTTC.

This clonotype came up a few times. V is TRBV6-6 and J is TRBJ2-5; D is unresolved. V was shortened by 5 bases and J by 4 bases, with 8 bases between the two germline ends. CDR1 and CDR2 (germline): MNHNY, SVGAGI (reference sequence). The CDR3 spans 12 residues. CDR3 nucleotide sequence: TGTGCCAGCAGTAAGAATCCAGAGACCCAGTACTTC. Translation: CASSKNPETQYF.

The chain has TRBV12-3 or TRBV12-4 and TRBJ1-1; the D is unclear. With 5 bases removed from V and 6 bases from J, the gap between germline ends came to 19 bases. The CDR3 consists of 15 residues. The CDR3 here is CASSQRSVEDAEAFF. The CDR3 DNA is TGTGCCAGCAGTCAGAGGTCGGTGGAGGATGCTGAAGCTTTCTTT.

This clonotype showed up just a few times. The V call is TRBV27, the J call TRBJ1-5, with D possibly TRBD1 on 5 matching bases. The germline V and J ends were trimmed by 9 bases and 1 base, with 10 bases remaining between them. Germline loops: CDR1 MNHEY, CDR2 SMNVEV (reference sequence). The CDR3 loop spans 13 amino acids. This CDR3 reads CASGTGSNQPQHF. The DNA for the CDR3 is TGTGCCAGTGGGACGGGGAGCAATCAGCCCCAGCATTTT.

In this sample, this clonotype turned up a few times. The rearrangement uses TRBV5-6 and TRBJ1-1; D is perhaps TRBD1 (5 bases). This CDR3 contains 14 residues. Germline-derived CDR1 and CDR2 are SGHDT and YYEEEE. V lost 2 bases and J lost 4, with 12 bases in between. For the CDR3, the DNA is TGTGCCAGCAGCTTCGGGGGTACCGGCACTGAAGCTTTCTTT. Translation: CASSFGGTGTEAFF.

There are a few counts of this clonotype. The chain uses TRBV7-2 and TRBJ2-3; no reliable D call. Trimming pared 4 bases from V and 4 bases from J, leaving 9 bases between. CDR1 is SGHTA, CDR2 FQGNSA, per germline. There are 13 residues in the CDR3. The CDR3 reads CASSWAFSDTQYF. The CDR3 DNA is TGTGCCAGCAGCTGGGCCTTCTCAGATACGCAGTATTTT. Full variable domain (outside the CDR3, taken from reference TRBV7-2 and TRBJ2-3): GAGVSQSPSNKVTEKGKDVELRCDPISGHTALYWYRQSLGQGLEFLIYFQGNSAPDKSGLPSDRFSAERTGGSVSTLTIQRTQQEDSAVYLCASSWAFSDTQYFGPGTRLTVL.

This clonotype came up a few times. This chain connects TRBV5-4 to TRBJ1-1; unclear D gene. CDR3 length: 15 residues. Germline lookup yields CDR1 SGHNT and CDR2 YYREEE (reference sequence). V was shortened by 3 bases and J by 4 bases, with 16 bases between the two germline ends. CDR3 amino acids: CASSWGSAGVTEAFF. DNA of the CDR3: TGTGCCAGCAGCTGGGGATCAGCCGGGGTCACTGAAGCTTTCTTT.

The rearrangement uses TRBV18 and TRBJ2-7, with D perhaps being TRBD1 or TRBD2 (5 bases each). The CDR3 spans 14 residues. Germline V gives CDR1 KGHSH, CDR2 LQKENI. V was trimmed by 3 bases and J by 3 bases, leaving 12 bases between them. CDR3 DNA: TGTGCCAGCTCACCCGGGACGCCTCACTACGAGCAGTACTTC. Its protein product is CASSPGTPHYEQYF.

A few counts support this clonotype. The gene calls are TRBV3-1 and TRBJ2-2; no reliable D call. The ends were cut back, 6 bases at V and 2 bases at J, with 7 bases in the middle. This CDR3 is 13 amino acids long. Germline CDR1 LGHDT, CDR2 YNNKEL (reference sequence). In nucleotides, the CDR3 is TGTGCCAGCAGACAACCAAACACCGGGGAGCTGTTTTTT. This sequence encodes CASRQPNTGELFF.

This chain connects TRBV10-3 to TRBJ2-7; D may match TRBD1 or TRBD2 (5 bases each). The CDR3 sequence is 14 residues long. Germline CDR1 and CDR2: ENHRY and SYGVKD. The V gene lost 4 bases and the J gene lost 2 bases, with 12 bases spanning the gap. CDR3 coding DNA: TGTGCCATCAGTGCACGACAGCGGCCCTACGAGCAGTACTTC. Encoded protein: CAISARQRPYEQYF.

The chain has TRBV27 and TRBJ1-2; D gene uncertain. The CDR3 has 13 residues. The V end was cut by 3 bases, the J end by 5 bases, with 10 bases between. Germline V gene sequence: CDR1 MNHEY, CDR2 SMNVEV (reference sequence). The CDR3 loop is CASSLAIGYGYTF. The CDR3 bases are TGTGCCAGCAGTTTGGCGATAGGGTATGGCTACACCTTC.

J is TRBJ2-5 and V is TRBV5-1; 11 nucleotides match TRBD2. The length of the CDR3 is 17 residues. V shed 1 base, J shed 3 bases, and the junction held 8 bases outside the gene matches. Germline V lookup: CDR1 SGHRS, CDR2 YFSETQ. CDR3 residues: CASSLIRGSGREETQYF. Written as DNA, the CDR3 is TGCGCCAGCAGCTTGATTCGGGGTAGCGGGAGGGAAGAGACCCAGTACTTC.

J is TRBJ2-1 and V is TRBV7-9, with D tentatively TRBD1 (6 bases). The CDR3 loop spans 14 amino acids. Germline V gene data show CDR1 as SEHNR and CDR2 as FQNEAQ (reference sequence). The V gene lost 4 bases and the J gene lost 5 bases, with 12 bases spanning the gap. CDR3 amino acids: CASSYRVGNNEQFF. The CDR3 bases are TGTGCCAGCAGCTACAGGGTTGGGAACAATGAGCAGTTCTTC.

Worth noting for this clonotype: At one end, the junction sequence differs from germline, possibly due to a read error. Here the CDR3 reads CANSLQGEDGYTF. The CDR3 bases are TGTGCCAACAGTCTACAGGGGGAGGATGGCTACACCTTC. The rearrangement uses TRBV27 and TRBJ1-2, with 8 bases that match TRBD1. CDR1 MNHEY and CDR2 SMNVEV come from the germline V gene (reference sequence). The CDR3 extends over 13 amino acids.

The chain carries TRBV12-3 or TRBV12-4 and TRBJ1-3; unclear D gene. V lost 4 bases and J lost 0, with 16 bases in between. The CDR3 runs to 17 residues. The CDR3 DNA follows: TGTGCCAGCAGTTGGGCGGGGATGGCGAACTCTGGAAACACCATATATTTT. Translation: CASSWAGMANSGNTIYF.

This clonotype appeared a few times. This chain connects TRBV5-1 to TRBJ2-3, with D perhaps being TRBD1 or TRBD2 (5 bases each). The CDR3 length is 16 residues. Per the germline V gene, CDR1 is SGHRS and CDR2 is YFSETQ. V was pared by 4 bases and J by 6 bases, with 21 bases between. CDR3 in amino acids: CASSVRGALPGDTQYF. In nucleotides, the CDR3 is TGCGCCAGCAGCGTCCGAGGGGCCTTGCCAGGGGATACGCAGTATTTT. Drawing the rest from reference TRBV5-1 and TRBJ2-3, the complete variable domain is KAGVTQTPRYLIKTRGQQVTLSCSPISGHRSVSWYQQTPGQGLQFLFEYFSETQRNKGNFPGRFSGRQFSNSRSEMNVSTLELGDSALYLCASSVRGALPGDTQYFGPGTRLTVL.

The genes are TRBV18 and TRBJ2-1, with a possible D match to TRBD2 (5 bases). Trimming took off 6 bases at V and 0 bases at J, with 18 bases between the two ends. The CDR3 sequence is 17 residues long. Germline CDR1 is KGHSH and CDR2 is LQKENI. The CDR3 bases are TGTGCCAGCTCTTCGACCCACCTAGCCCTCTCCTACAATGAGCAGTTCTTC. Encoded protein: CASSSTHLALSYNEQFF.

CDR3 in amino acids: CASSQEGTGEYEQYF. Written as DNA, the CDR3 is TGCGCCAGCAGCCAAGAAGGGACAGGGGAATACGAGCAGTACTTC. The gene calls are TRBV4-3 and TRBJ2-7, with TRBD1 matching over 10 bases. From germline, CDR1 is LGHNA and CDR2 YSLEER. V dropped 0 bases and J dropped 4; count of bases not matched to a gene: 3. The CDR3 loop spans 15 amino acids.

The table lists this clonotype with a few counts. The chain couples TRBV25-1 to TRBJ2-1; the match to TRBD1 covers 8 bases. Germline CDR1 and CDR2: MGHDK and SYGVNS. The CDR3 totals 15 residues. V dropped 2 bases and J dropped 5; count of bases not matched to a gene: 5. The CDR3 protein is CASSEQGGQDNEQFF. The DNA for the CDR3 is TGTGCCAGCAGTGAACAGGGGGGACAGGACAATGAGCAGTTCTTC.

This clonotype has at least ten counts. This sequence joins TRBV12-3 or TRBV12-4 and TRBJ2-7, with no clear D. The CDR3 length is 11 residues. Trimming stripped 5 bases from V and 6 bases from J, with 8 bases between. In nucleotides, the CDR3 is TGTGCCAGCAGTGGGCTGGGCGAGCAGTACTTC. Amino acid sequence: CASSGLGEQYF.

J is TRBJ2-1 and V is TRBV7-9; D call uncertain. The end of the DNA fits TRBJ2-7 better, so the J call may be wrong. The V gene's germline CDR1 is SEHNR and CDR2 FQNEAQ (reference sequence). There are 13 residues in the CDR3. CDR3 residues: CASSSGPNNEQYF. Written as DNA, the CDR3 is TGTGCCAGCAGTTCTGGACCAAACAATGAGCAGTACTTC.

V is TRBV29-1 and J is TRBJ1-1; D is undetermined. The CDR3 totals 13 residues. Deletions cut 8 bases from V and 0 bases from J, with 13 bases between. Looked up from germline, CDR1 is SQVTM and CDR2 is ANQGSEA. CDR3 region: CSPAQLLNTEAFF. The DNA for the CDR3 is TGCAGCCCAGCCCAGCTTTTGAACACTGAAGCTTTCTTT.

The V and J genes are TRBV27 and TRBJ1-2, with D uncertain. CDR3 length: 13 residues. Germline V lookup: CDR1 MNHEY, CDR2 SMNVEV (reference sequence). V shed 0 bases and J shed 4 bases, with 6 bases lying between them. CDR3 protein: CASSLSQSYGYTF. The CDR3 nucleotides are TGTGCCAGCAGTTTATCCCAGTCCTATGGCTACACCTTC.

The chain uses TRBV6-5 and TRBJ2-2; possibly TRBD2 for D (7 bases). The CDR3 runs to 16 residues. V lost 6 bases and J lost 3, with 17 bases in between. Germline loops: CDR1 MNHEY, CDR2 SVGAGI. The CDR3 DNA is TGTGCCAGCAGCGTGGGGGGGCCAACTGACACCGGGGAGCTGTTTTTT. Its translation: CASSVGGPTDTGELFF.

The sample holds a few counts of this clonotype. The rearrangement joins TRBV18 to TRBJ1-5; D unclear. The CDR3 contains 16 residues. V lost 4 bases, J lost 2 bases, and 15 bases lay in between. The V gene's germline CDR1 is KGHSH and CDR2 LQKENI. The CDR3 is CASSLNSGGGNQPQHF. CDR3 nucleotides: TGTGCCAGCTCACTCAACAGTGGTGGTGGCAATCAGCCCCAGCATTTT.

The chain carries TRBV30 and TRBJ2-1; TRBD2 might be the D (5 bases). V was trimmed by 0 bases and J by 12 bases, leaving 9 bases between them. The CDR3 is 11 amino acids. Germline values: CDR1 GTSNPN, CDR2 SVGIG (reference sequence). The CDR3 nucleotides read TGTGCCTGGAGTGTAGCGGTATGGCAGTTCTTC. Protein product: CAWSVAVWQFF.